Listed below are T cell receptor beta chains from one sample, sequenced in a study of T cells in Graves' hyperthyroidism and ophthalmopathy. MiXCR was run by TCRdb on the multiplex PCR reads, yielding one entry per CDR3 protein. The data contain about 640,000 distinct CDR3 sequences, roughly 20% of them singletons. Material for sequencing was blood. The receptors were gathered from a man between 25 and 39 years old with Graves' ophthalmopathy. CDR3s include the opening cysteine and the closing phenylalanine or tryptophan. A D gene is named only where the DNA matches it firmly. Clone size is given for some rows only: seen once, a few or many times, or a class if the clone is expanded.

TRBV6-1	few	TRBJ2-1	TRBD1	TGTGCCAGCAGAACCGGGACAGTTACCTACAATGAGCAGTTCTTC	CASRTGTVTYNEQFF
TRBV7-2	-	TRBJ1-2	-	TGTGCCAGCAGCTTACGCGGGGGCGACTATGGCTACACCTTC	CASSLRGGDYGYTF
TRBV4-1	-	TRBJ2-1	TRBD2	TGCGCCAGCAGCCATCCTAGCGGGAGGCTGTTCTTC	CASSHPSGRLFF
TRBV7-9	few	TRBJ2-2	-	TGTGCCAGCAGCCGGGGGGCTGCAAACACCGGGGAGCTGTTTTTT	CASSRGAANTGELFF
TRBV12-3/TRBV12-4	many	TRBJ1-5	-	TGTGCCAGCAGTTTAGGGGGGCATGGCAATCAGCCCCAGCATTTT	CASSLGGHGNQPQHF
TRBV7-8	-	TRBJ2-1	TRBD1	TGTGCCAGCAGCTTAGCAGGGGGCACCCATAATCCGCCTTACAATGAGCAGTTCTTC	CASSLAGGTHNPPYNEQFF
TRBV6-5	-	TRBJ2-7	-	TGTGCCAGCAGTTTTGCGGAAGCCTACGAGCAGTACTTC	CASSFAEAYEQYF
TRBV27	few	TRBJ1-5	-	TGTGCCAGCAGTCCTAATCAGCCCCAGCATTTT	CASSPNQPQHF
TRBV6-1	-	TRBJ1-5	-	TGTGCCAGCAGTGATTACTTTAGCAATCAGCCCCAGCATTTT	CASSDYFSNQPQHF
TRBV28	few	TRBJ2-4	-	TGTGCCAGCAGGCCTGGCGGGACGGAAAACATTCAGTACTTC	CASRPGGTENIQYF
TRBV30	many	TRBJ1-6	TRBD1	TGTGCCTGGACACAGGGGATTAATTCACCCCTCCACTTT	CAWTQGINSPLHF
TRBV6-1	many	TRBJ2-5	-	TGTGCCAGCAGTGAGGCCGGCGGGGTAGGACTCCAAGAGACCCAGTACTTC	CASSEAGGVGLQETQYF
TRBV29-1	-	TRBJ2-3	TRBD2	TGCAGCGTTGAAGATCAACTAGCGGGAGTTCCAGATACGCAGTATTTT	CSVEDQLAGVPDTQYF
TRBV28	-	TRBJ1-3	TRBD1	TGTGCCAGCAGGTCGGGACAGGTCGGCTCTGGAAACACCATATATTTT	CASRSGQVGSGNTIYF
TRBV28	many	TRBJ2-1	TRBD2	TGTGCCAGCAGTTCAGGGGGGACTAGCGGTTGGGAGCAGTTCTTC	CASSSGGTSGWEQFF
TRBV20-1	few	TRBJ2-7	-	TGCAGTGCTAAGACACCGGCTGGCGAGCAGTACTTC	CSAKTPAGEQYF
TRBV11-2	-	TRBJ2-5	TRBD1	TGTGCCAGCAGCTTAGTTAGGGGGCGTGGGGAGACCCAGTACTTC	CASSLVRGRGETQYF
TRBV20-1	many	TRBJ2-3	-	TGCAGTGCCCTACATATCGGGAGACCCACAGATACGCAGTATTTT	CSALHIGRPTDTQYF
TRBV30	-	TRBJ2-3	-	TGTGCCTGGGGGTATGTGTCTAGCACAGATACGCAGTATTTT	CAWGYVSSTDTQYF
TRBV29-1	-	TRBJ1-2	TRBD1	TGCAGCGTTGGAGGGCCGGAAAAGGGGGCCCCTAACTATGGCTACACCTTC	CSVGGPEKGAPNYGYTF
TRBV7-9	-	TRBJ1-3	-	TGTGCCAGCAGCCGAAACGGGGGGCCCGGAAACACCATATATTTT	CASSRNGGPGNTIYF
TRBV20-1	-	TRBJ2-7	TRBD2	TGCAGTGCTAGAACAGAGCGGGAGGTATCCTACGAGCAGTACTTC	CSARTEREVSYEQYF
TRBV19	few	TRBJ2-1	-	TGTGCCAGTAGTATAATAGACTACAATGAGCAGTTCTTC	CASSIIDYNEQFF
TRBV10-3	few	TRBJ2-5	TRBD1	TGTGCCATCAGTTTTGGGACAGGGGCTGAGACCCAGTACTTC	CAISFGTGAETQYF
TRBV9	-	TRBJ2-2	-	TGTGCCAGCAGCGTAGCTAGAGCTAGCGATAACACCGGGGAGCTGTTTTTT	CASSVARASDNTGELFF
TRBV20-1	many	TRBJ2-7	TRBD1	TGCAGTGCTACCCAGGGGGACCCCTACGAGCAGTACTTC	CSATQGDPYEQYF
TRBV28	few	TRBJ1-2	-	TGTGCCAGCAGTTCGACCGATGGCTACACCTTC	CASSSTDGYTF